Listed below are T cell receptor beta chains from one sample, sequenced in a study of blood T cell repertoires in COVID-19. The protocol was immunoSEQ multiplex PCR, while the TCRdb copy is restricted to in-frame clones and leaves out a portion. The top ten clones hold approximately 7.6% of a sample with 95,000 to 130,000 clones, almost 85% of them seen once. Sequencing was performed on peripheral blood. Receptors originate from a man between 65 and 85 years old with active or convalescent COVID-19. Both conserved end residues are part of each CDR3. A D gene is named only where the DNA matches it firmly. Only part of the rows carry a size: once, few, many, or a class if the clone is expanded.

clone size	J gene	V gene	D gene	CDR3 DNA	CDR3 protein
NA	TRBJ1-5	TRBV9	TRBD1	TGTGCCAGCAGCCCGACAGGGGGCGGTCAGCCCCAGCATTTT	CASSPTGGGQPQHF
once	TRBJ1-2	TRBV19	NA	TGTGCCAGTAGTATAGATGCAGCGGGGCCCCCCTCGGGCTACACCTTC	CASSIDAAGPPSGYTF
NA	TRBJ1-6	TRBV5-4	NA	TGTGCCAGCAGCTTAGACTCTTATAATTCACCCCTCCACTTT	CASSLDSYNSPLHF
NA	TRBJ1-2	TRBV6-5	NA	TGTGCCAGCAGTTACGGGGCAGTACTATCCTATGGCTACACCTTC	CASSYGAVLSYGYTF
once	TRBJ1-3	TRBV6-6	NA	TGTGCCAGCAGTTTCGAGGCAGTCTCCTCTGGAAACACCATATATTTT	CASSFEAVSSGNTIYF
NA	TRBJ1-1	TRBV24-1	NA	TGTGCCACCAGTGTTGGGGGGGAGGTAGCCACTGAAGCTTTCTTT	CATSVGGEVATEAFF
NA	TRBJ2-1	TRBV4-1	NA	TGCGCCAGCAGCCAACGGTTTAGACAGGAGCAGTTCTTC	CASSQRFRQEQFF
NA	TRBJ1-1	TRBV6-5	TRBD1	TGTGCCAGTGGACAGGGGGGGATCACTGAAGCTTTCTTT	CASGQGGITEAFF
NA	TRBJ1-2	TRBV14	NA	TGTGCCAGCAGCCGCCCTCCGGGCTATGGCTACACCTTC	CASSRPPGYGYTF
NA	TRBJ2-5	TRBV3-1/TRBV3-2	NA	TGTGCCAGCAGCCTAAGCCGGGGAGGAGAGACCCAGTACTTC	CASSLSRGGETQYF
NA	TRBJ1-6	TRBV27	TRBD1	TGTGCCAGCAGTTTAGAACAGGGGGTTTCACCCCTCCACTTT	CASSLEQGVSPLHF
few	TRBJ1-1	TRBV18	NA	TGTGCCAGCTCACCACTTGCAAGAGTACCTGAAGCTTTCTTT	CASSPLARVPEAFF
NA	TRBJ2-7	TRBV6-5	TRBD2	TGTGCCAGCAGGAGGACTAGCGGGACCTACGAGCAGTACTTC	CASRRTSGTYEQYF
NA	TRBJ1-6	TRBV6-6	NA	TGTGCCAGCAATTGGGGAGGGAAGGAGAATTCACCCCTCCACTTT	CASNWGGKENSPLHF
NA	TRBJ1-6	TRBV18	TRBD1	TGTGCCAGCTCACCGGCCGGGACAGCAAATAATTCACCCCTCCACTTT	CASSPAGTANNSPLHF
NA	TRBJ1-2	TRBV15	NA	TGTGCCACCAGCAGAGATGCTAGGATAACCGGAGGAACTAACTATGGCTACACCTTC	CATSRDARITGGTNYGYTF
once	TRBJ1-1	TRBV28	NA	TGTGCCAGCAGTTTGGGGCAATTGAACACTGAAGCTTTCTTT	CASSLGQLNTEAFF
once	TRBJ1-1	TRBV12-3/TRBV12-4	NA	TGTGCCACCTCGGGGGATGGAACTGAAGCTTTCTTT	CATSGDGTEAFF
NA	TRBJ1-2	TRBV7-9	TRBD1	TGTGCCAGCAGCGTGGACAGGGATTCGCATGGCTACACCTTC	CASSVDRDSHGYTF
NA	TRBJ2-1	TRBV11-2	TRBD2	TGTGCCAGCAGCCCGGGACTAGCGTTCGGCAATGAGCAGTTCTTC	CASSPGLAFGNEQFF
NA	TRBJ2-5	TRBV18	NA	TGTGCCAGCTCACCACCAGGGGGGACCCAGTACTTC	CASSPPGGTQYF
NA	TRBJ1-4	TRBV27	NA	TGTGCCAGCAGTTTAAAGGGACACCCTAATGAAAAACTGTTTTTT	CASSLKGHPNEKLFF
NA	TRBJ1-6	TRBV4-3	TRBD1	TGCGCCAGCAGCCTGCAATCACAGGGGGTAGGGAATTCACCCCTCCACTTT	CASSLQSQGVGNSPLHF
NA	TRBJ2-3	TRBV5-4	NA	TGTGCCAGCATTAATAGGGTTGGTAGCGGTACAGATACGCAGTATTTT	CASINRVGSGTDTQYF
NA	TRBJ2-2	TRBV15	TRBD1	TGTGCCACCAGCAGAGATCCGCAGGGGGCAGAAACCGGGGAGCTGTTTTTT	CATSRDPQGAETGELFF
NA	TRBJ1-1	TRBV28	NA	TGTGCCAGCAGTACAGGGAACACTGAAGCTTTCTTT	CASSTGNTEAFF
once	TRBJ2-4	TRBV30	NA	TGTGCCTGGAGTCAGATCGGGATCTTAGCCAAAAACATTCAGTACTTC	CAWSQIGILAKNIQYF
NA	TRBJ2-1	TRBV5-1	TRBD2	TGCGCCAGCAGCCTGAGCGGGGGGCAGTACAATGAGCAGTTCTTC	CASSLSGGQYNEQFF
NA	TRBJ2-2	TRBV5-1	TRBD1	TGCGCCAGCAGCTTCCGTACAGGGGGCGCTACCGGGGAGCTGTTTTTT	CASSFRTGGATGELFF
once	TRBJ2-7	TRBV6-2/TRBV6-3	NA	TGTGCCAGCAGTTCTGTAGACTACGAGCAGTACTTC	CASSSVDYEQYF
NA	TRBJ2-7	TRBV5-1	TRBD2	TGCGCCAGCAGCTACCGTAGCGGGGGCGGGTCCTACGAGCAGTACTTC	CASSYRSGGGSYEQYF
NA	TRBJ2-7	TRBV27	TRBD2	TGTGCCAGCAGTAGCGGGGCGACCTACGAGCAGTACTTC	CASSSGATYEQYF
NA	TRBJ1-2	TRBV5-4	TRBD1	TGTGCCAGCAGCTCCCGGGACAGGGATAACTATGGCTACACCTTC	CASSSRDRDNYGYTF
NA	TRBJ2-6	TRBV19	TRBD1	TGTGCCAGTAGTATACGTAGGACAGGGGACTCTGGGGCCAACGTCCTGACTTTC	CASSIRRTGDSGANVLTF
NA	TRBJ2-3	TRBV5-4	TRBD2	TGTGCCAGCAGCGTTAGCGGGAGGGTGGGCACAGATACGCAGTATTTT	CASSVSGRVGTDTQYF
few	TRBJ1-3	TRBV9	NA	TGTGCCAGCAGTGCAACAGGGTCTGGAAACACCATATATTTT	CASSATGSGNTIYF
NA	TRBJ2-1	TRBV7-2	TRBD2	TGTGCCAGCAGCTCCCCGGGACTATACAATGAGCAGTTCTTC	CASSSPGLYNEQFF
NA	TRBJ2-2	TRBV7-2	TRBD2	TGTGCCAGCAGTCGAACGGGGGGGATGGGGGAGCTGTTTTTT	CASSRTGGMGELFF
NA	TRBJ1-5	TRBV5-8	NA	TGTGCCAGCAGCCGCGGCCAGTATAGCAATCAGCCCCAGCATTTT	CASSRGQYSNQPQHF
NA	TRBJ2-2	TRBV4-3	NA	TGCGCCAGCAGCAAAAACCGGGGAGGGGGGTTCTCCGGGGAGCTGTTTTTT	CASSKNRGGGFSGELFF
NA	TRBJ1-2	TRBV6-5	NA	TGTGCCAGCAGTCTACAGTGGAACTATGGCTACACCTTC	CASSLQWNYGYTF
once	TRBJ2-5	TRBV5-1	NA	TGCGCCAGCGGGTTGATGGCGGCGCAACAAGAGACCCAGTACTTC	CASGLMAAQQETQYF
few	TRBJ1-3	TRBV3-1/TRBV3-2	NA	TGTGCCAGCAGCCAAGGGGACTCCTACTCTGGAAACACCATATATTTT	CASSQGDSYSGNTIYF
NA	TRBJ2-7	TRBV5-4	NA	TGTGCCAGCAGCTTGGGGTTGGGTACAGGGACCTACGAGCAGTACTTC	CASSLGLGTGTYEQYF
NA	TRBJ1-5	TRBV7-2	NA	TGTGCCAGCAGCTCCGACTCGATTCAGCCCCAGCATTTT	CASSSDSIQPQHF
NA	TRBJ2-1	TRBV5-5	NA	TGTGCCAGCAGCTTGGATCATGGGGCTTACAATGAGCAGTTCTTC	CASSLDHGAYNEQFF
NA	TRBJ1-4	TRBV5-1	NA	TGCGCCAGCAGCTTGAGCCCGGGGGGGCTTAACGGTGAAAAACTGTTTTTT	CASSLSPGGLNGEKLFF
NA	TRBJ2-6	TRBV19	NA	TGTGCCAGTATCCAGACAGCTGGGGCCAACGTCCTGACTTTC	CASIQTAGANVLTF